Following are 30 T cell receptor beta chains from one sample sequenced in a study of Ad26.COV2.S vaccination and SARS-CoV-2 variants. The treatment is: 15 to 20 received Ad26.COV2.S at low or high dose, single or two shots; roughly 5 received placebo; per-sample allocation not given. Following the first vaccine or placebo injection, samples were taken on day 63. Sequencing was performed with immunoSEQ multiplex PCR; in TCRdb, only in-frame clones are kept and a portion is missing. The repertoire holds 410,000 or so clones, with around 93% as singletons. The specimen was peripheral blood, collected in a trial of Ad26.COV2.S vaccine versus placebo. The receptors shown here come from a person aged 18-65 years who received the Ad26.COV2.S COVID-19 vaccine or a placebo.

The V call is TRBV30, the J call TRBJ2-2; the D gene is possibly TRBD1 (5 bases). This CDR3 comprises 15 residues. The V gene lost 2 bases and the J gene lost 3 bases, with 13 bases spanning the gap. Germline V gene sequence: CDR1 GTSNPN, CDR2 SVGIG (reference sequence). The CDR3 DNA is TGTGCCTGGAGTATCGAAGGGGTTCACACCGGGGAGCTGTTTTTT. Translating gives CAWSIEGVHTGELFF. The full variable domain, completed using reference TRBV30 and TRBJ2-2, is SQTIHQWPATLVQPVGSPLSLECTVEGTSNPNLYWYRQAAGRGLQLLFYSVGIGQISSEVPQNLSASRPQDRQFILSSKKLLLSDSGFYLCAWSIEGVHTGELFFGEGSRLTVL.

This sequence joins TRBV28 and TRBJ2-4; 10 nucleotides agree with TRBD2. Germline-derived CDR1 and CDR2 are MDHEN and SYDVKM. CDR3 length: 15 residues. The ends lost 7 bases at V and 3 bases at J; junction bases unmatched: 6. The CDR3 region is CASTGTSVGKNIQYF. The CDR3 DNA sequence: TGTGCCAGCACCGGGACTAGCGTCGGCAAAAACATTCAGTACTTC.

This chain connects TRBV2 to TRBJ2-6; 7 bases are a match to TRBD1. Trimming cost V 4 bases and J 4 bases; bases outside gene matches: 16. Germline loops: CDR1 SNHLY, CDR2 FYNNEI. This CDR3 is 19 amino acids long. The CDR3 DNA is TGTGCCAGCAGTGCCCGTCGACCGGGACAGTACCCCGGGGCCAACGTCCTGACTTTC. This codes for CASSARRPGQYPGANVLTF.

This clone was recorded once. V usage is TRBV4-3 and J usage is TRBJ2-6, with D uncertain. The CDR3 spans 12 residues. Germline CDR1 is LGHNA and CDR2 is YSLEER. Trimming took 3 bases from V and 4 from J, leaving 1 base between them. Written as DNA, the CDR3 is TGCGCCAGCAGCCAGGGGGCCAACGTCCTGACTTTC. As protein: CASSQGANVLTF.

This clone was counted only a few times. The V and J genes are TRBV7-9 and TRBJ2-7; D gene ambiguous. The CDR3 runs to 12 residues. V lost 1 base to trimming and J lost 7 bases, with 8 bases between them. Germline V lookup: CDR1 SEHNR, CDR2 FQNEAQ (reference sequence). CDR3 sequence (DNA): TGTGCCAGCAGCTTAGAAGTATGGGAGCAGTACTTC. It encodes CASSLEVWEQYF.

DNA of the CDR3: TGCGCCAGCAGCTTGATCAGGGGAGTTGGCACCGGGGAGCTGTTTTTT. Translation gives CASSLIRGVGTGELFF. The rearrangement uses TRBV5-1 and TRBJ2-2; possible D gene TRBD1, 6 bases. The V end was cut by 1 base, the J end by 4 bases, with 14 bases between. This CDR3 spans 16 amino acids. Per germline, CDR1 SGHRS and CDR2 YFSETQ.

Remarks on this clone: Other DNA sequences in this specimen translate into the identical CDR3. The chain carries TRBV28 and TRBJ2-7, with 8 nucleotides matching TRBD1. The CDR3 consists of 14 residues. V gave up 3 bases and J gave up 0 bases; unmatched junction bases: 1. Germline values: CDR1 MDHEN, CDR2 SYDVKM. The CDR3 DNA sequence: TGTGCCAGCAGTTTGGGGACAGGCTCCTACGAGCAGTACTTC. Encoded protein: CASSLGTGSYEQYF.

The V call is TRBV19, the J call TRBJ1-3, with D perhaps matching TRBD1 (6 bases). V lost 5 bases and J lost 2, with 7 bases in between. CDR3 size: 13 residues. Per the germline V gene, CDR1 is LNHDA and CDR2 is SQIVND (reference sequence). In nucleotides, the CDR3 is TGTGCCAGTAGTTGGGACACTGGAAACACCATATATTTT. This translates into CASSWDTGNTIYF.

The rearrangement links TRBV30 to TRBJ1-1, with 8 bases fitting TRBD1. This CDR3 has 15 amino acids. CDR1 GTSNPN and CDR2 SVGIG come from the germline V gene (reference sequence). V gave up 7 bases and J gave up 1 base; unmatched junction bases: 11. CDR3 loop: CAFQDRVVGNTEAFF. CDR3 in DNA: TGTGCCTTCCAGGACAGGGTCGTTGGGAACACTGAAGCTTTCTTT.

This rearrangement joins TRBV12-3 or TRBV12-4 to TRBJ1-4; D call uncertain. The V end was cut by 1 base, the J end by 7 bases, with 4 bases between. This CDR3 region has 12 residues. CDR3 amino acids: CASSLDLEKLFF. The CDR3 DNA reads as TGTGCCAGCAGTTTAGATCTTGAAAAACTGTTTTTT.

This clone showed up just once. The chain combines TRBV30 with TRBJ1-2; unclear D gene. There are 12 residues in the CDR3. CDR1 GTSNPN and CDR2 SVGIG come from the germline V gene (reference sequence). The V gene lost 5 bases and the J gene lost 6 bases, with 13 bases spanning the gap. CDR3 loop: CAWEPMGDGYTF. The CDR3 DNA reads TGTGCCTGGGAACCCATGGGCGATGGCTACACCTTC.

J is TRBJ1-5 and V is TRBV18, with unresolved D. The germline V gene encodes CDR1 KGHSH and CDR2 LQKENI. The CDR3 runs 13 residues. V was trimmed by 2 bases and J by 8 bases, leaving 10 bases between them. CDR3 residues: CASSPGPSKPQHF. CDR3 in DNA: TGTGCCAGCTCACCAGGACCGAGCAAGCCCCAGCATTTT.

The chain recombines TRBV19 with TRBJ1-2; 7 bases match TRBD1. The junction had 9 bases not matched to a gene; V was cut back by 4 bases and J by 10 bases. This CDR3 region has 13 residues. Germline CDR1 LNHDA, CDR2 SQIVND (reference sequence). The CDR3 nucleotides are TGTGCCAGTAGTACCGGGACAGCCGTTGACTACACCTTC. Its translation is CASSTGTAVDYTF. Full variable domain (remainder filled in from reference TRBV19 and TRBJ1-2): DGGITQSPKYLFRKEGQNVTLSCEQNLNHDAMYWYRQDPGQGLRLIYYSQIVNDFQKGDIAEGYSVSREKKESFPLTVTSAQKNPTAFYLCASSTGTAVDYTFGSGTRLTVV.

V is TRBV28 and J is TRBJ1-2; TRBD1 matches at 7 bases. This CDR3 spans 14 amino acids. The germline V gene encodes CDR1 MDHEN and CDR2 SYDVKM. V shed 1 base and J 8 bases; nucleotides not matched to a gene: 7. CDR3 bases: TGTGCCAGCAGTTTATCCCCGACAGGGCTGGGCTACACCTTC. Translating it yields CASSLSPTGLGYTF.

The chain employs TRBV5-1 and TRBJ2-5; D tentatively fits TRBD1 or TRBD2 (5 bases each). V was pared by 0 bases and J by 7 bases, with 19 bases between. Germline loops: CDR1 SGHRS, CDR2 YFSETQ. This CDR3 spans 16 amino acids. The CDR3 spells CASSLGGGPKLGTQYF. The CDR3 nucleotides read TGCGCCAGCAGCTTGGGTGGGGGTCCAAAACTTGGGACCCAGTACTTC.

The chain has TRBV6-5 and TRBJ1-2, with D possibly TRBD1 on 6 matching bases. Germline V gene lookup returns CDR1 MNHEY and CDR2 SVGAGI. This CDR3 has 14 residues. V was shortened by 2 bases and J by 4 bases, with 11 bases between the two germline ends. The CDR3, as DNA: TGTGCCAGCAGTTACAAGGCAGGGGCCTATGGCTACACCTTC. This translates into CASSYKAGAYGYTF.

This clone showed up just once. The chain has TRBV7-2 and TRBJ1-2, with TRBD1 matching 8 bases. The germline CDR1 and CDR2 sequences are SGHTA and FQGNSA. The CDR3 sequence is 15 residues long. J gave up 6 bases and V 2 bases, and 8 bases lay outside the gene matches. Here the CDR3 reads CASSLTTQGGNGYTF. In DNA, the CDR3 is TGTGCCAGCAGCTTAACAACACAGGGGGGTAATGGCTACACCTTC.

The chain links TRBV4-3 to TRBJ1-6; D possibly corresponds to TRBD1 (6 bases). This CDR3 region has 15 residues. V was trimmed by 5 bases and J by 0 bases, leaving 8 bases between them. The germline V gene encodes CDR1 LGHNA and CDR2 YSLEER. As DNA, the CDR3 is TGCGCCAGCAGCGCACAGGGCTCCTATAATTCACCCCTCCACTTT. This translates into CASSAQGSYNSPLHF.

The chain has TRBV4-3 and TRBJ2-7; D is ambiguous. Germline CDR1 is LGHNA and CDR2 is YSLEER. This CDR3 region has 13 residues. The ends were cut back, 2 bases at V and 7 bases at J, with 12 bases in the middle. The CDR3 region is CASSQSGSGEQYF. DNA for the CDR3: TGCGCCAGCAGCCAATCCGGCTCCGGTGAGCAGTACTTC.

This chain uses TRBV30 with TRBJ1-4, with 8 bases that match TRBD1. Looked up from germline, CDR1 is GTSNPN and CDR2 is SVGIG (reference sequence). CDR3 size: 15 residues. The V and J ends lost 3 bases and 7 bases, in that order; junction bases with no gene match: 10. CDR3 loop: CAWRPGQGIREKLFF. DNA of the CDR3: TGTGCCTGGAGACCCGGACAGGGAATCCGTGAAAAACTGTTTTTT. The variable domain in full, with the rest retrieved from reference TRBV30 and TRBJ1-4, is SQTIHQWPATLVQPVGSPLSLECTVEGTSNPNLYWYRQAAGRGLQLLFYSVGIGQISSEVPQNLSASRPQDRQFILSSKKLLLSDSGFYLCAWRPGQGIREKLFFGSGTQLSVL.

The V call is TRBV19, the J call TRBJ1-4; 10 bases are a match to TRBD1. The CDR3 is 13 residues long. The germline gives CDR1 LNHDA, CDR2 SQIVND (reference sequence). The V gene end was trimmed by 8 bases and the J gene end by 8 bases; junction bases not matched to a gene: 5. CDR3: CASRDRGKEKLFF. The CDR3 DNA sequence: TGTGCCAGTCGGGACAGGGGTAAGGAAAAACTGTTTTTT. The full variable domain, its missing parts supplied by reference TRBV19 and TRBJ1-4, is DGGITQSPKYLFRKEGQNVTLSCEQNLNHDAMYWYRQDPGQGLRLIYYSQIVNDFQKGDIAEGYSVSREKKESFPLTVTSAQKNPTAFYLCASRDRGKEKLFFGSGTQLSVL.

The rearrangement links TRBV19 to TRBJ1-1, with no clear D. V was clipped by 4 bases and J by 0 bases, with 12 bases between them. This CDR3 spans 15 amino acids. Germline assignment: CDR1 LNHDA and CDR2 SQIVND (reference sequence). This chain's CDR3 is CASSTRVRMNTEAFF. The CDR3 DNA follows: TGTGCCAGTAGTACCCGCGTGAGGATGAACACTGAAGCTTTCTTT.

The chain links TRBV2 to TRBJ2-6; D gene unclear. The CDR3 has 16 amino acids. V was cut by 3 bases and J by 0 bases, with 9 bases left in between. Germline V gives CDR1 SNHLY, CDR2 FYNNEI. The CDR3, as DNA: TGTGCCAGCAGTGAGGTTAGGGCCTCTGGGGCCAACGTCCTGACTTTC. This sequence encodes CASSEVRASGANVLTF. Combining the CDR3 with reference TRBV2 and TRBJ2-6 gives the whole variable domain EPEVTQTPSHQVTQMGQEVILRCVPISNHLYFYWYRQILGQKVEFLVSFYNNEISEKSEIFDDQFSVERPDGSNFTLKIRSTKLEDSAMYFCASSEVRASGANVLTFGAGSRLTVL.

The chain recombines TRBV27 with TRBJ1-2; perhaps TRBD1 as D (5 bases). Germline CDR1 MNHEY, CDR2 SMNVEV (reference sequence). The CDR3 extends over 14 amino acids. With 5 bases removed from V and 3 bases from J, the gap between germline ends came to 13 bases. The CDR3 DNA reads TGTGCCAGCAGTCCCCACGGGGGGGACTATGGCTACACCTTC. As protein: CASSPHGGDYGYTF.

As DNA, the CDR3 is TGTGCCAGCAGCTTTCGAGCGGGGGGGCTGGAGACCCAGTACTTC. Translating it yields CASSFRAGGLETQYF. The J gene is TRBJ2-5, the V gene TRBV7-9; 10 bases are shared with TRBD2. The CDR3 runs to 15 residues. With V trimmed by 3 bases and J by 5 bases, 6 bases remained unmatched. Germline values: CDR1 SEHNR, CDR2 FQNEAQ (reference sequence).

The genes are TRBV7-6 and TRBJ2-2; unclear D gene. Trimming pared 5 bases from V and 2 bases from J, leaving 6 bases between. The CDR3 totals 13 residues. Germline V CDR1 and CDR2: SGHVS, FNYEAQ. CDR3 nucleotide sequence: TGTGCCAGCAGCCGTAGCAACACCGGGGAGCTGTTTTTT. The encoded protein is CASSRSNTGELFF. The full variable domain, with the rest looked up from reference TRBV7-6 and TRBJ2-2, is GAGVSQSPRYKVTKRGQDVALRCDPISGHVSLYWYRQALGQGPEFLTYFNYEAQQDKSGLPNDRFSAERPEGSISTLTIQRTEQRDSAMYRCASSRSNTGELFFGEGSRLTVL.

The genes are TRBV7-5 and TRBJ2-7. TRBV7-5 is recorded as a pseudogene. The CDR3 is 14 residues long. In DNA form, the CDR3 reads TGTGCCAGAAGCTTACAAACACCTACCTACGAGCAGTACTTC. It encodes CARSLQTPTYEQYF.

The chain carries TRBV11-2 and TRBJ1-1; D is ambiguous. Germline V lookup: CDR1 SGHAT, CDR2 FQNNGV. The CDR3 extends over 13 amino acids. V was trimmed by 0 bases and J by 2 bases, leaving 4 bases between them. This CDR3 is CASSLDTNTEAFF. The DNA of the CDR3 is TGTGCCAGCAGCTTAGACACTAACACTGAAGCTTTCTTT.

The chain is built from TRBV7-9 and TRBJ2-5; TRBD2 matches 9 bases. The V and J ends lost 4 bases and 1 base, in that order; junction bases with no gene match: 4. Germline loops: CDR1 SEHNR, CDR2 FQNEAQ (reference sequence). CDR3 size: 15 residues. The CDR3 DNA follows: TGTGCCAGCAGCTGGGCGGGGGGGAGCCAAGAGACCCAGTACTTC. It codes for CASSWAGGSQETQYF.

This rearrangement joins TRBV5-8 to TRBJ1-6; tentative D call: TRBD1 (5 bases). Germline lookup yields CDR1 SGHTS and CDR2 YDEGEE. There are 14 residues in the CDR3. Trimming removed 6 bases from V and 6 bases from J, with 13 bases in between. The DNA of the CDR3 is TGTGCCAGCAAATTCCGGGACGGTAATTCACCCCTCCACTTT. Translation gives CASKFRDGNSPLHF.